This T cell receptor (beta chain) was recorded in a study of T cells in Graves' hyperthyroidism and ophthalmopathy. This clonotype has ten or more counts. Template material for amplifying TCR beta CDR3 regions consisted of RNA transcripts. First-round RT-PCR targeting the TCR CDR3 was performed with the HTBI primer set. MiXCR, applied by TCRdb to the multiplex PCR reads, yields one record per CDR3 protein. Of approximately 610,000 distinct CDR3 sequences in the sample, 14% to 15% were seen once. V lost 5 bases and J lost 4, with 11 bases in between. This CDR3 spans 13 amino acids. Germline CDR1 is SEHNR and CDR2 is FQNEAQ (reference sequence).

The sequencing input was blood. The J gene is TRBJ1-2, the V gene TRBV7-9; D gene uncertain. This TCR was sampled from a woman aged 40 to 55 with Graves' ophthalmopathy. Written as DNA, the CDR3 is TGTGCCAGCAGCGAAGAGCTTGGCTATGGCTACACCTTC. It is translated as CASSEELGYGYTF.